A single sample is the source of the 21 T cell receptor beta chains below, sequenced in a study of T cells after yellow fever vaccination. Via MiXCR, TCRdb re-called the 5' RACE reads, giving one row per CDR3 protein. Of some 250,000 distinct CDR3 sequences listed, 6.9% were seen once; the top ten hold over 0.65%. The sequenced sample was CD4+ T cells sorted from PBMCs, obtained 15 days after the yellow fever booster vaccination. Receptor source: a man aged 25 to 40 who received the YFV17D yellow fever vaccine.

The V call is TRBV11-1, the J call TRBJ2-1, with 7 nucleotides matching TRBD2. The CDR3 length is 17 residues. Germline CDR1 is SGHAT and CDR2 is FQDESV (reference sequence). The V and J ends lost 4 bases and 0 bases, in that order; junction bases with no gene match: 9. The CDR3 sequence is CASSSTASGTSYNEQFF. The CDR3 DNA sequence: TGTGCCAGCAGCTCCACGGCTAGCGGAACCTCCTACAATGAGCAGTTCTTC.

In this sample, this clonotype turned up a few times. The genes are TRBV4-3 and TRBJ1-5; D is unclear. There are 15 residues in the CDR3. Deletions cut 3 bases from V and 3 bases from J, with 12 bases between. Germline V CDR1 and CDR2: LGHNA, YSLEER. The CDR3 coding sequence is TGCGCCAGCAGCCAGGGCATAAGGGACAATCAGCCCCAGCATTTT. The encoded protein is CASSQGIRDNQPQHF.

A note on this clonotype: Its ends do not fully match the called genes, so a read error is possible. V is TRBV5-1 and J is TRBJ2-3, with 11 bases matching TRBD2. The CDR3 length is 14 residues. CDR1 and CDR2 from the germline V gene are SGHRS and YFSETQ. The CDR3 DNA follows: TGCGCCAGCAGCCCTAGCGGGAGGACAGATATGCAGTATTTT. Protein: CASSPSGRTDMQYF.

This clonotype was picked up a small number of times. The chain couples TRBV20-1 to TRBJ1-1; 7 nucleotides agree with TRBD1. Per germline, CDR1 DFQATT and CDR2 SNEGSKA (reference sequence). V was clipped by 3 bases and J by 1 base; unmatched bases: 17. The CDR3 consists of 18 residues. The CDR3 loop reads CSARNRDSRIGPNTEAFF. DNA for the CDR3: TGCAGTGCTAGGAATAGGGACAGCAGGATCGGACCGAACACTGAAGCTTTCTTT.

This sequence joins TRBV29-1 and TRBJ2-2; tentatively, D is TRBD2 (6 bases). The CDR3 totals 17 residues. Germline V gives CDR1 SQVTM, CDR2 ANQGSEA. Deletions cut 6 bases from V and 0 bases from J, with 20 bases between. The CDR3 sequence: CSVRPPGETPNTGELFF. The CDR3 DNA reads as TGCAGCGTCCGCCCTCCGGGGGAAACGCCGAACACCGGGGAGCTGTTTTTT.

This clonotype was seen at least ten times. The rearrangement joins TRBV10-3 to TRBJ2-6; the D is unclear. The germline CDR1 and CDR2 sequences are ENHRY and SYGVKD. The CDR3 contains 12 residues. V lost 3 bases and J 12 bases, leaving 9 bases between the germline ends. The CDR3 DNA follows: TGTGCCATCAGTGACCTCAAAGGCGTCCTGACTTTC. Amino acid sequence: CAISDLKGVLTF.

In this sample, this clonotype turned up many times. V and J are TRBV18 and TRBJ2-7, with D maybe TRBD1 (5 bases). The CDR3 sequence is 16 residues long. Germline loops: CDR1 KGHSH, CDR2 LQKENI. The V end lost 1 base, the J end lost 2 bases, and 15 bases lay between the germline ends. This CDR3 reads CASSPRGPLDAYEQYF. As DNA, the CDR3 is TGTGCCAGCTCACCACGGGGCCCGCTCGACGCCTACGAGCAGTACTTC.

In this sample, this clonotype turned up a few times. The chain employs TRBV5-1 and TRBJ2-5; no firm D call. Germline V gene lookup returns CDR1 SGHRS and CDR2 YFSETQ. V was pared by 3 bases and J by 2 bases, with 11 bases between. The length of the CDR3 is 14 residues. The CDR3 DNA reads TGCGCCAGCAGCTGGTCCTCCGAACAAGAGACCCAGTACTTC. Protein: CASSWSSEQETQYF.

This clonotype has a count of ten or more. DNA for the CDR3: TGCGCCAGCAGTCTAAGGACTAGCAATGATGAGCAGTACTTC. Encoded protein: CASSLRTSNDEQYF. The rearrangement joins TRBV5-1 to TRBJ2-7; 8 bases match TRBD2. CDR1 is SGHRS and CDR2 is YFSETQ in the germline V gene. V trimming: 5 bases; J trimming: 7 bases; junction bases outside the gene matches: 11. The CDR3 contains 14 residues.

This clonotype appeared a few times. The V call is TRBV20-1, the J call TRBJ2-4, with TRBD2 matching 10 bases. Germline V gives CDR1 DFQATT, CDR2 SNEGSKA (reference sequence). This CDR3 comprises 15 residues. The trim removed 3 bases at V and 11 bases at J, leaving 13 bases unmatched. Written as DNA, the CDR3 is TGCAGTGCTAGCATAACTAGCGGGATATCGAATCTTCAGTACTTC. It codes for CSASITSGISNLQYF.

This clonotype was found many times. V and J are TRBV5-1 and TRBJ2-3; 8 nucleotides match TRBD2. In germline, CDR1 is SGHRS, CDR2 YFSETQ. J gave up 4 bases and V 7 bases, and 5 bases lay outside the gene matches. The CDR3 totals 13 residues. CDR3 protein: CASGSGSSDTQYF. The CDR3 DNA is TGCGCCAGCGGAAGCGGGAGCTCAGATACGCAGTATTTT.

The V call is TRBV12-3 or TRBV12-4, the J call TRBJ2-7; D may be TRBD2 (5 bases). Between the trimmed V and J ends, which lost 8 bases and 2 bases, there was a span of 25 bases. CDR3 length: 17 residues. For the CDR3, the DNA is TGTGCCAGCGGATCTTCGGGCGGGCGAGGGCCCGCCTACGAGCAGTACTTC. As protein: CASGSSGGRGPAYEQYF.

This clonotype was detected only a few times. This rearrangement joins TRBV5-4 to TRBJ2-1; D uncertain. The CDR3 is 14 residues long. CDR1 is SGHNT and CDR2 is YYREEE in the germline V gene (reference sequence). Trimming left V 1 base short and J 6 bases short, with 11 bases between. In DNA, the CDR3 is TGTGCCAGCAGCTTGCTGGGTCCGTTCAATGAGCAGTTCTTC. Translation gives CASSLLGPFNEQFF. Full variable domain (missing parts from reference TRBV5-4 and TRBJ2-1): ETGVTQSPTHLIKTRGQQVTLRCSSQSGHNTVSWYQQALGQGPQFIFQYYREEENGRGNFPPRFSGLQFPNYSSELNVNALELDDSALYLCASSLLGPFNEQFFGPGTRLTVL.

At least ten counts were recorded for this clonotype. CDR3 DNA sequence: TGCAGTGCCGGGGTTATGAGGCGGGGCGAGCAGTACTTC. Translation: CSAGVMRRGEQYF. The V gene is TRBV20-1, the J gene TRBJ2-7; weak D call: TRBD2 (6 bases). From germline, CDR1 is DFQATT and CDR2 SNEGSKA (reference sequence). The CDR3 totals 13 residues. V lost 6 bases, J lost 6 bases, and 18 bases lay in between.

The genes are TRBV7-2 and TRBJ2-1; D may be TRBD2 (6 bases). Germline V gives CDR1 SGHTA, CDR2 FQGNSA. This CDR3 contains 14 residues. Trimming pared 5 bases from V and 7 bases from J, leaving 15 bases between. As DNA, the CDR3 is TGTGCCAGCAGCCCGGCGGGAAACCGGAATGAGCAGTTCTTC. Translated: CASSPAGNRNEQFF. Full variable domain (rest looked up from reference TRBV7-2 and TRBJ2-1): GAGVSQSPSNKVTEKGKDVELRCDPISGHTALYWYRQSLGQGLEFLIYFQGNSAPDKSGLPSDRFSAERTGGSVSTLTIQRTQQEDSAVYLCASSPAGNRNEQFFGPGTRLTVL.

This clonotype was recorded many times. The genes are TRBV12-3 or TRBV12-4 and TRBJ2-3; no definite D call. Deletions cut 5 bases from V and 2 bases from J, with 14 bases between. The CDR3 extends over 15 amino acids. CDR3 DNA sequence: TGTGCCAGCAGTAACGGACGGAAGCTCACAGATACGCAGTATTTT. As protein: CASSNGRKLTDTQYF.

The V and J genes are TRBV27 and TRBJ2-7, with 9 bases fitting TRBD1. The CDR3 contains 15 residues. Losses at the gene ends were 3 bases for V and 2 bases for J; bases not matched to a gene: 5. The V gene's germline CDR1 is MNHEY and CDR2 SMNVEV (reference sequence). In nucleotides, the CDR3 is TGTGCCAGCAGTTTCTGGGACAGGGCAGCCTACGAGCAGTACTTC. Residues: CASSFWDRAAYEQYF.

This clonotype was counted a few times. The J gene is TRBJ2-6, the V gene TRBV4-3; the D gene is possibly TRBD2 (6 bases). Germline V lookup: CDR1 LGHNA, CDR2 YSLEER. The CDR3 sequence is 17 residues long. Trimming stripped 4 bases from V and 2 bases from J, with 15 bases between. The CDR3 is CASSPPAGIPGANVLTF. The CDR3 DNA reads as TGCGCCAGCAGCCCCCCGGCGGGGATACCTGGGGCCAACGTCCTGACTTTC.

Many counts were recorded for this clonotype. The rearrangement uses TRBV12-3 or TRBV12-4 and TRBJ1-1; possible D gene TRBD1, 5 bases. The CDR3 length is 11 residues. V lost 6 bases to trimming and J lost 7 bases, with 9 bases between them. Written as DNA, the CDR3 is TGTGCCAGCAGGGGAGGGGTTGAAGCTTTCTTT. Protein product: CASRGGVEAFF.

The chain couples TRBV20-1 to TRBJ2-7; D ambiguous. Trimming took off 5 bases at V and 4 bases at J, with 12 bases between the two ends. Germline CDR1 and CDR2: DFQATT and SNEGSKA (reference sequence). The CDR3 spans 12 residues. The CDR3 reads CSAPYDGYEQYF. The CDR3 bases are TGCAGTGCTCCCTACGATGGATACGAGCAGTACTTC.

This chain joins TRBV5-6 and TRBJ2-7; D gene unclear. The germline V gene has CDR1 SGHDT and CDR2 YYEEEE. The CDR3 spans 13 residues. V was cut by 4 bases and J by 2 bases, with 10 bases left in between. In nucleotides, the CDR3 is TGTGCCAGCAGCCCCTGGCCGGCCTACGAGCAGTACTTC. Encoded protein: CASSPWPAYEQYF.